Listed below are T cell receptor beta chains from one sample, sequenced in a study of cytomegalovirus exposure and HLA in healthy donors. Here immunoSEQ multiplex PCR was the method, and the copy in TCRdb shows in-frame clones only, minus some. Of about 150,000 clones listed, approximately 8.9% are singletons. Input material: PBMCs. Source of these receptors: a woman aged 40 to 50 in good health and CMV-seropositive. CDR3s include the opening cysteine and the closing phenylalanine or tryptophan. The order of the fields is D gene, J gene, clone size, V gene, CDR3 DNA, CDR3 protein. The D gene is left open where the match is weak. Size tells how often a clone was seen (once, few, many) or the class of an expanded clone, and some rows leave it out.

d_call: TRBD2
j_call: TRBJ2-7
clone_size: -
v_call: TRBV6-4
cdr3_nt: TGTGCCAGCAGTGACTCCCTACTAGCGGGGACCTACGAGCAGTACTTC
cdr3_aa: CASSDSLLAGTYEQYF

d_call: -
j_call: TRBJ1-1
clone_size: few
v_call: TRBV27
cdr3_nt: TGTGCCAGCAGTTTAGTAGGCGGGCATGCTTTCTTT
cdr3_aa: CASSLVGGHAFF

d_call: -
j_call: TRBJ2-2
clone_size: -
v_call: TRBV2
cdr3_nt: TGTGCCAGCAGGAAATCGGTGACAAACACCGGGGAGCTGTTTTTT
cdr3_aa: CASRKSVTNTGELFF

d_call: -
j_call: TRBJ1-2
clone_size: -
v_call: TRBV2
cdr3_nt: TGTGCCAGCAGTTACGATGTCGGCTATGGCTACACCTTC
cdr3_aa: CASSYDVGYGYTF

d_call: -
j_call: TRBJ2-7
clone_size: -
v_call: TRBV6-6
cdr3_nt: TGTGCCAGCAAGGGGCGGGGACTCTCCTACGAGCAGTACTTC
cdr3_aa: CASKGRGLSYEQYF

d_call: TRBD1
j_call: TRBJ1-2
clone_size: few
v_call: TRBV15
cdr3_nt: TGTGCCACCAGCAGGAGGACAGGAGCTAACTATGGCTACACCTTC
cdr3_aa: CATSRRTGANYGYTF

d_call: TRBD1
j_call: TRBJ2-7
clone_size: few
v_call: TRBV19
cdr3_nt: TGTGCCAGTAGGGGGACAGGGACACACGAGCAGTACTTC
cdr3_aa: CASRGTGTHEQYF

d_call: -
j_call: TRBJ2-3
clone_size: -
v_call: TRBV7-6
cdr3_nt: TGTGCCAGCAACTCGGAGCCCACAGATACGCAGTATTTT
cdr3_aa: CASNSEPTDTQYF

d_call: -
j_call: TRBJ2-3
clone_size: -
v_call: TRBV5-1
cdr3_nt: TGCGCCAGCAGCTTGGAACAGGGCACAGATACGCAGTATTTT
cdr3_aa: CASSLEQGTDTQYF

d_call: -
j_call: TRBJ2-3
clone_size: -
v_call: TRBV29-1
cdr3_nt: TGCAGCGTCGGGTATACCAGCACAGATACGCAGTATTTT
cdr3_aa: CSVGYTSTDTQYF

d_call: -
j_call: TRBJ1-3
clone_size: few
v_call: TRBV6-5
cdr3_nt: TGTGCCAGCAGTTACGGCGGGGCCCCTGGAAACACCATATATTTT
cdr3_aa: CASSYGGAPGNTIYF

d_call: -
j_call: TRBJ2-1
clone_size: -
v_call: TRBV5-1
cdr3_nt: TGCGCCAGCAGCCCCCGACAGAATCACCCTTACAATGAGCAGTTCTTC
cdr3_aa: CASSPRQNHPYNEQFF

d_call: -
j_call: TRBJ1-1
clone_size: few
v_call: TRBV11-3
cdr3_nt: TGTGCCAGCAGCTTAGGGCGTCTGGGCATGAACACTGAAGCTTTCTTT
cdr3_aa: CASSLGRLGMNTEAFF

d_call: TRBD1
j_call: TRBJ1-5
clone_size: -
v_call: TRBV27
cdr3_nt: TGTGCCAGCAGTCCGAAGACAGGGGCTAATCAGCCCCAGCATTTT
cdr3_aa: CASSPKTGANQPQHF

d_call: TRBD2
j_call: TRBJ2-7
clone_size: -
v_call: TRBV29-1
cdr3_nt: TGCAGCGTTGACGCCCCGACTAGCGGGGGGTTGTCCTACGAGCAGTACTTC
cdr3_aa: CSVDAPTSGGLSYEQYF

d_call: TRBD2
j_call: TRBJ2-1
clone_size: few
v_call: TRBV27
cdr3_nt: TGTGCCAGCAGCCCGGGGGGGTCCTACAATGAGCAGTTCTTC
cdr3_aa: CASSPGGSYNEQFF

d_call: TRBD1
j_call: TRBJ1-3
clone_size: -
v_call: TRBV18
cdr3_nt: TGTGCCAGCTCACCACGGACAGGGGGTGGAAACACCATATATTTT
cdr3_aa: CASSPRTGGGNTIYF

d_call: TRBD2
j_call: TRBJ2-3
clone_size: few
v_call: TRBV5-1
cdr3_nt: TGCGCCAGCAGCTTGGGTTATATTAGCGGGGCTCCTAGCACAGATACGCAGTATTTT
cdr3_aa: CASSLGYISGAPSTDTQYF

d_call: TRBD1
j_call: TRBJ2-3
clone_size: -
v_call: TRBV5-1
cdr3_nt: TGCGCCAGCAGCTTTATTCCCACAGGGGCCACAGATACGCAGTATTTT
cdr3_aa: CASSFIPTGATDTQYF

d_call: -
j_call: TRBJ2-3
clone_size: -
v_call: TRBV5-4
cdr3_nt: TGTGCCAGCAGCTTGGTGGACCCGGGGGATACGCAGTATTTT
cdr3_aa: CASSLVDPGDTQYF

d_call: -
j_call: TRBJ1-1
clone_size: -
v_call: TRBV2
cdr3_nt: TGTGCCAGACAATCGAACACTGAAGCTTTCTTT
cdr3_aa: CARQSNTEAFF

d_call: -
j_call: TRBJ1-1
clone_size: few
v_call: TRBV29-1
cdr3_nt: TGCAGCGTTGAAGGCGGGGAGGACACTGAAGCTTTCTTT
cdr3_aa: CSVEGGEDTEAFF

d_call: -
j_call: TRBJ1-1
clone_size: few
v_call: TRBV29-1
cdr3_nt: TGCAGCGTTGTACGGGGGAACATGAACACTGAAGCTTTCTTT
cdr3_aa: CSVVRGNMNTEAFF

d_call: -
j_call: TRBJ1-1
clone_size: few
v_call: TRBV27
cdr3_nt: TGTGCCAGCAGTTTATTGGCGGAGAATGAAGCTTTCTTT
cdr3_aa: CASSLLAENEAFF

d_call: TRBD1
j_call: TRBJ1-6
clone_size: -
v_call: TRBV7-2
cdr3_nt: TGTGCCAGCAGTGGGACAGGGGGCTTTCACGTTTCACCCCTCCACTTT
cdr3_aa: CASSGTGGFHVSPLHF

d_call: TRBD1
j_call: TRBJ1-4
clone_size: -
v_call: TRBV5-1
cdr3_nt: TGCGCCAGCAGCTTGGGGACAGGGTTAGGGGAAAAACTGTTTTTT
cdr3_aa: CASSLGTGLGEKLFF

d_call: -
j_call: TRBJ1-2
clone_size: few
v_call: TRBV5-4
cdr3_nt: TGTGCCAGCAGGGACACAGGTATAGGTGGCTACACCTTC
cdr3_aa: CASRDTGIGGYTF

d_call: TRBD2
j_call: TRBJ2-3
clone_size: few
v_call: TRBV18
cdr3_nt: TGTGCCAGCTCACCACCTAGCGGGGGGCCCATCCTGTATTTT
cdr3_aa: CASSPPSGGPILYF

d_call: -
j_call: TRBJ2-7
clone_size: -
v_call: TRBV25-1
cdr3_nt: TGTGCCAGCAGTGGTCGGGACAACTACTACGAGCAGTACTTC
cdr3_aa: CASSGRDNYYEQYF

d_call: TRBD2
j_call: TRBJ2-5
clone_size: many
v_call: TRBV2
cdr3_nt: TGTGCCAGCAGGGCTAGCGGGGGAGAGACCCAGTACTTC
cdr3_aa: CASRASGGETQYF

d_call: TRBD1
j_call: TRBJ2-2
clone_size: few
v_call: TRBV6-1
cdr3_nt: TGTGCCAGCAGGACAGGGGATTTACTAGCCGGGGAGCTGTTTTTT
cdr3_aa: CASRTGDLLAGELFF

d_call: -
j_call: TRBJ2-1
clone_size: few
v_call: TRBV5-4
cdr3_nt: TGTGCCAGCAGCTTGGTACGCAGCTCCTACAATGAGCAGTTCTTC
cdr3_aa: CASSLVRSSYNEQFF

d_call: TRBD2
j_call: TRBJ2-1
clone_size: few
v_call: TRBV7-2
cdr3_nt: TGTGCCAGCAGCTCCGGGACTAGCGGGGCTTCCCTAGGTGAGCAGTTCTTC
cdr3_aa: CASSSGTSGASLGEQFF

d_call: -
j_call: TRBJ2-7
clone_size: few
v_call: TRBV5-6
cdr3_nt: TGTGCCAGCAGCTCGGGACATAGCTACGAGCAGTACTTC
cdr3_aa: CASSSGHSYEQYF

d_call: TRBD1
j_call: TRBJ2-2
clone_size: once
v_call: TRBV18
cdr3_nt: TGTGCCAGCTCACGACAGGGAGTCACCGGGGAGCTGTTTTTT
cdr3_aa: CASSRQGVTGELFF

d_call: TRBD1
j_call: TRBJ2-5
clone_size: -
v_call: TRBV5-4
cdr3_nt: TGTGCCAGCAGCCCGGGACAGCGCGCGGAAGAGACCCAGTACTTC
cdr3_aa: CASSPGQRAEETQYF

d_call: -
j_call: TRBJ2-2
clone_size: -
v_call: TRBV11-2
cdr3_nt: TGTGCCAGCAGCCCGAGAGGCAGCCAGAGCACCGGGGAGCTGTTTTTT
cdr3_aa: CASSPRGSQSTGELFF

d_call: -
j_call: TRBJ2-7
clone_size: few
v_call: TRBV5-4
cdr3_nt: TGTGCCAGCAGCGACCCCAGGGAACGGTCATCCTACGAGCAGTACTTC
cdr3_aa: CASSDPRERSSYEQYF

d_call: -
j_call: TRBJ1-2
clone_size: few
v_call: TRBV10-3
cdr3_nt: TGTGCCATCAGTCGGACTGGGGACTATGGCTACACCTTC
cdr3_aa: CAISRTGDYGYTF

d_call: TRBD1
j_call: TRBJ2-7
clone_size: -
v_call: TRBV6-1
cdr3_nt: TGTGCCAGCAGCTCCTATACAGGGGTAGTTTACGAGCAGTACTTC
cdr3_aa: CASSSYTGVVYEQYF

d_call: TRBD1
j_call: TRBJ1-6
clone_size: few
v_call: TRBV7-2
cdr3_nt: TGTGCCAGCAGCCAGGGGGCTTGGAATTCACCCCTCCACTTT
cdr3_aa: CASSQGAWNSPLHF

d_call: TRBD1
j_call: TRBJ2-3
clone_size: few
v_call: TRBV28
cdr3_nt: TGTGCCAGCAACCAATTCGGGACAGGGGACACAGATACGCAGTATTTT
cdr3_aa: CASNQFGTGDTDTQYF

d_call: -
j_call: TRBJ2-5
clone_size: few
v_call: TRBV6-1
cdr3_nt: TGTGCCAGCAGTCCTCTCACTAGGGGGGAGACCCAGTACTTC
cdr3_aa: CASSPLTRGETQYF

d_call: -
j_call: TRBJ2-2
clone_size: -
v_call: TRBV7-7
cdr3_nt: TGTGCCAGCAGCGCCTCCGGGACTAACACCGGGGAGCTGTTTTTT
cdr3_aa: CASSASGTNTGELFF

d_call: -
j_call: TRBJ2-7
clone_size: -
v_call: TRBV6-5
cdr3_nt: TGTGCCAGCAGTTACATCGGGCAGGGCGCCGGGGAGCAGTACTTC
cdr3_aa: CASSYIGQGAGEQYF

d_call: -
j_call: TRBJ2-3
clone_size: -
v_call: TRBV5-4
cdr3_nt: TGTGCCAGCAGCTTGGGGGGACAAGATACGCAGTATTTT
cdr3_aa: CASSLGGQDTQYF

d_call: -
j_call: TRBJ2-2
clone_size: -
v_call: TRBV19
cdr3_nt: TGTGCCTCAGCCGCGAGCGCGAACACCGGGGAGCTGTTTTTT
cdr3_aa: CASAASANTGELFF

d_call: TRBD1
j_call: TRBJ2-7
clone_size: -
v_call: TRBV7-2
cdr3_nt: TGTGCCAGTTCGAACCGGGACAGGGACTACGAGCAGTACTTC
cdr3_aa: CASSNRDRDYEQYF

d_call: -
j_call: TRBJ1-2
clone_size: -
v_call: TRBV6-5
cdr3_nt: TGTGCCAGCAGTCTGGACAGTACTAACTATGGCTACACCTTC
cdr3_aa: CASSLDSTNYGYTF

d_call: -
j_call: TRBJ1-2
clone_size: -
v_call: TRBV7-8
cdr3_nt: TGTGCCAGCAGCCCAAGGGGGTCCTATGGCTACACCTTC
cdr3_aa: CASSPRGSYGYTF

d_call: TRBD1
j_call: TRBJ1-2
clone_size: few
v_call: TRBV10-2
cdr3_nt: TGCGCCAGCACCGACAGGGGGAGGGACTATGGCTACACCTTC
cdr3_aa: CASTDRGRDYGYTF

d_call: TRBD1
j_call: TRBJ2-7
clone_size: -
v_call: TRBV29-1
cdr3_nt: TGCAGCGTTGAAGATCGCCGACAGGGGGTTTACGAGCAGTACTTC
cdr3_aa: CSVEDRRQGVYEQYF

d_call: TRBD1
j_call: TRBJ2-5
clone_size: -
v_call: TRBV7-2
cdr3_nt: TGTGCCAGCAGCCCGGGGACAGGGAAAGAGACCCAGTACTTC
cdr3_aa: CASSPGTGKETQYF

d_call: -
j_call: TRBJ1-1
clone_size: -
v_call: TRBV2
cdr3_nt: TGTGCCAGCAGTGAATCACAGAACACTGAAGCTTTCTTT
cdr3_aa: CASSESQNTEAFF

d_call: -
j_call: TRBJ2-5
clone_size: few
v_call: TRBV11-3
cdr3_nt: TGTGCCAGCAGCTTAGATCTGACGGGGCAAGAGACCCAGTACTTC
cdr3_aa: CASSLDLTGQETQYF

d_call: -
j_call: TRBJ2-7
clone_size: few
v_call: TRBV5-1
cdr3_nt: TGCGCCAGCAGCTTGGTAGGCGGAGTGAGGGAGCAGTACTTC
cdr3_aa: CASSLVGGVREQYF

d_call: -
j_call: TRBJ1-1
clone_size: few
v_call: TRBV2
cdr3_nt: TGTGCCAGCATCTTGACAGGACTCATGAACACTGAAGCTTTCTTT
cdr3_aa: CASILTGLMNTEAFF